Listed below are T cell receptor beta chains from one sample, sequenced in a study of blood T cell repertoires in COVID-19. The data were produced by immunoSEQ multiplex PCR, yet TCRdb's version contains in-frame clones alone and is incomplete. The sample holds under 60,000 clones, roughly 87% seen once. Material: peripheral blood. These receptors were taken from a human donor in a cohort sampled during active COVID-19. The conserved cysteine and the conserved F or W are not part of the CDR3 here.

v_call cdr3_length cdr3_aa
TRBV5-4 14 ASSLDPRRGTGELF
TRBV3-1/TRBV3-2 12 ASSQGGFPYEQY
TRBV28 14 ASSRPSGISYNEQF
TRBV3-1/TRBV3-2 14 ASSQAGTVPPYEQY
TRBV6-4 12 ASSAQGAGNEQF
TRBV19 17 ASSISRSFSDSGANVLT
TRBV19 12 ASSILADQETQY
TRBV12-2 15 ASRLALLAGGHNEQF
TRBV11-2 11 ASSLNRVGEQY
TRBV21-1 12 ASSKEGVNYEQY
TRBV19 12 ASSMASMRDTQY
TRBV4-3 12 ASSIRHVNTEAF
TRBV18 12 ASSPNRENSPLH
TRBV4-3 13 ASSQDGQGKNIQY
TRBV6-1 13 ASSLNRAETSPLH
TRBV5-1 11 ASRGTWGRGYT
TRBV30 17 AWSVTPAGGNHLYNEQF
TRBV2 9 ASSEIDEQF
TRBV3-1/TRBV3-2 11 ASSQDGQGGYT
TRBV7-2 13 ASSLAVLEGGEQF
TRBV9 13 ASSPLPGLVLEQF
TRBV7-9 15 ASSLGGVAGVFGELF
TRBV27 14 ASSLQLASPNNEQF
TRBV16 12 ASSPDRGRSPLH
TRBV9 11 ASSRQANYEQY
TRBV29-1 11 SVEGGQGLRAF
TRBV11-2 13 ASSTGQGWEYGYT
TRBV4-1 14 ASSRPLAGAAETQY
TRBV28 12 ASSSTGEHTEAF
TRBV10-1 12 ASRRERGTGELF
TRBV5-1 12 ASSLTSGINEQF